Sequencing of this T cell receptor beta chain was carried out in a study of blood T cell repertoires in COVID-19. Study-wide background: Researchers got acute and convalescent COVID-19 samples from the United States, Italy and Spain.

Produced via immunoSEQ multiplex PCR; TCRdb's table is partial and in-frame only. The sample yields approximately 110,000 clones, 80% to 90% seen once. Germline CDR1 reads MDHEN; CDR2 reads SYDVKM. The CDR3 consists of 17 residues. Trimming took 5 bases from V and 1 from J; bases not matched to a gene: 8. Material: peripheral blood. This chain links TRBV28 with TRBJ2-3; 11 nucleotides line up with TRBD2. The clonotype comes from a woman in her forties or fifties with active or convalescent COVID-19. As DNA, the CDR3 is TGTGCCAGCAGTGCTCCGGGACTAGCGGCCGGCACAGATACGCAGTATTTT. Translation: CASSAPGLAAGTDTQYF.